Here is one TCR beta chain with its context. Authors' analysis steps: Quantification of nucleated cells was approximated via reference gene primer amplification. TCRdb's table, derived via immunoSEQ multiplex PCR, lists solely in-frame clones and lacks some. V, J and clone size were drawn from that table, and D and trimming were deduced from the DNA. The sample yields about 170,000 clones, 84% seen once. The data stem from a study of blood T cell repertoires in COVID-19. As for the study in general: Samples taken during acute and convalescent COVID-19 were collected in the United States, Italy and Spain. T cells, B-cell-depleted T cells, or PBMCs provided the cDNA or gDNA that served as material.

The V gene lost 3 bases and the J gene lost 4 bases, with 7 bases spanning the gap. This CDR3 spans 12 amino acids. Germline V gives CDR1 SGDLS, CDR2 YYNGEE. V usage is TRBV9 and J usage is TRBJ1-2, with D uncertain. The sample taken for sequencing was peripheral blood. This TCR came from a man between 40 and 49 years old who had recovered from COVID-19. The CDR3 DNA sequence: TGTGCCAGCAGCGCGGAGCCCTATGGCTACACCTTC. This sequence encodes CASSAEPYGYTF.